This T cell receptor beta chain was identified in a study of shared clonotypes between healthy human individuals. About the research overall: Each donor's CD8 memory used one plate, CD8 naive two, each CD4 subset three.

Points on this clone: Its antigen is undetermined.

The study's findings and limits: Generation of non-shared clonotypes was less probable than generation of clonotypes shared by all four donors. A generally larger estimated richness was seen in naive subsets than in memory subsets.

Assay: immunoSEQ multiplex PCR; the TCRdb copy retains only in-frame clones and omits some. The sample has millions of clones; approximately 94% are singletons. Source material: naive CD4+ T cells sorted from blood. Regarding subset: CD45RA+ positively selected. The receptor was derived from a man between 18 and 35 years old in good health.

CDR3 sequence reads: CATRVQGASYEQYF. CDR3 bases: TGTGCCACCCGAGTACAGGGAGCCTCCTACGAGCAGTACTTC. The genes are TRBV2 and TRBJ2-7; maybe TRBD1 (6 bases). Between the trimmed V and J ends, which lost 10 bases and 0 bases, there was a span of 16 bases. This CDR3 spans 14 amino acids. In germline, CDR1 is SNHLY, CDR2 FYNNEI.